A selection of T cell receptor beta chains follows, all from one sample in a study of blood T cells in healthy people across ages. Each CDR3 protein is one row after TCRdb ran MiXCR on the 5' RACE reads. The sample lists 1.5 million to 2 million distinct CDR3 sequences; roughly 30% were seen once. Sequenced: blood. Source of these receptors: a woman in her thirties in good health. The CDR3 runs from the conserved cysteine through the conserved F or W.

j_gene | v_gene | CDR3aa
TRBJ2-1 | TRBV9 | CASSLAPEGRWQFF
TRBJ2-1 | TRBV12-3/TRBV12-4 | CASSFFGTDPHGEQFF
TRBJ1-5 | TRBV10-3 | CAISRGDQPQHF
TRBJ2-1 | TRBV29-1 | CSVRGTGKETQFF
TRBJ2-1 | TRBV20-1 | CTAGSGVYNEQFF
TRBJ1-5 | TRBV12-3/TRBV12-4 | CASSLSGGNQPQHF
TRBJ2-7 | TRBV29-1 | CSVATGFDEQYF
NA | TRBV9 | CASRVGLAGGEQYF
TRBJ2-1 | TRBV18 | CASSPVQGFGNEQFF
TRBJ1-4 | TRBV9 | CASSPEQGGLFF
TRBJ2-3 | TRBV4-3 | CASSQRGLGTDTQYF
TRBJ2-3 | TRBV4-2 | CASSPPSGGYTDTQYF
TRBJ2-3 | TRBV20-1 | CSAREHGSGTDTQYF
TRBJ2-7 | TRBV27 | CASSSDGGSYEQYF
TRBJ1-6 | TRBV4-1 | CASSQERGSSYNSPLHF
TRBJ1-5 | TRBV9 | CASSVGGLDNQPQHF
TRBJ1-5 | TRBV6-5 | CAAKTTGQPQHF
TRBJ2-7 | TRBV6-5 | CASSYSTLAGAPRGEQYF
TRBJ1-1 | TRBV14 | CASSRPRGQTEAFF
TRBJ2-3 | TRBV12-3/TRBV12-4 | CASSIPHASTDTQYF
TRBJ2-2 | TRBV11-2 | CASSFVQGAPTGELFF
TRBJ2-3 | TRBV4-3 | CASSPIIATDTQYF
TRBJ1-5 | TRBV24-1 | CATSQGFQPQHF
TRBJ1-2 | TRBV29-1 | CSGGQGDYGYTF
TRBJ1-2 | TRBV7-2 | CASSYDRVNYGYTF
TRBJ2-3 | TRBV20-1 | CSATLAGSTDTQYF
TRBJ2-2 | TRBV30 | CAWKGQADRELFF